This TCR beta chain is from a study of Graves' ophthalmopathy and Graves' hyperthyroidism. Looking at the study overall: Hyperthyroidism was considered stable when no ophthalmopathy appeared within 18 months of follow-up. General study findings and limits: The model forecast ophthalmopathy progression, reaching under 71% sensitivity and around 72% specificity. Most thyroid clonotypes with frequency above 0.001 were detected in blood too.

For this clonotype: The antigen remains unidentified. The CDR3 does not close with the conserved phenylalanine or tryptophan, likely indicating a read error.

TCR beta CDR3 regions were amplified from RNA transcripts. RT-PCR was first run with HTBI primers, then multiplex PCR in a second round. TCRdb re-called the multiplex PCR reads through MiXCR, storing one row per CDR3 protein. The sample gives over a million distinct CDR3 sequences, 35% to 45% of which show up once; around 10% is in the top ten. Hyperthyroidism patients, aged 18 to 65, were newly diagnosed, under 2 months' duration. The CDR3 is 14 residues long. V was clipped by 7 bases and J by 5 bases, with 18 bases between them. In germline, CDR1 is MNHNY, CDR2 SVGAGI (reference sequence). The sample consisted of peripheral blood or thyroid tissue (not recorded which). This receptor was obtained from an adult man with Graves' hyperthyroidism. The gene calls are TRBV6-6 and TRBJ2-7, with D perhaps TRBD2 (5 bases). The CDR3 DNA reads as TGTGCCAGCACCCTAAGTAGAGGGATGGACGAGCAGTACATC. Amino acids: CASTLSRGMDEQYI.